This T cell receptor beta chain was recorded in a study of T cell changes during pregnancy in multiple sclerosis. This CDR3 region has 14 residues. Germline assignment: CDR1 SGHTA and CDR2 FQGNSA. V shed 2 bases, J shed 1 base, and the junction held 2 bases outside the gene matches. Libraries were prepared by immunoSEQ multiplex PCR; TCRdb keeps only in-frame clonotypes and omits some of them. There are 45,000 to 55,000 clones in the sample; approximately 92% occur only once, and 0.99% lies in the top ten. This clonotype was obtained from a female donor with multiple sclerosis, enrolled in a pregnancy study. The chain joins TRBV7-2 to TRBJ2-7, with 7 nucleotides matching TRBD2. Specimen: peripheral blood, collected after pregnancy. The CDR3 DNA reads as TGTGCCAGCAGCTTAAGCGGGGCATCCTACGAGCAGTACTTC. Translating gives CASSLSGASYEQYF.